This T cell receptor beta chain derives from a study of cytomegalovirus exposure and HLA in healthy donors. Findings and caveats of the study: Investigators reported 150 to 200 TCR beta chains as tied to cytomegalovirus. TCR beta chain V- and J-gene trimming was linked, in a later analysis, to a missense variant in DCLRE1C.

On this clone: Its antigen is not known.

The germline CDR1 and CDR2 sequences are SGHRS and YFSETQ. V trimming: 10 bases; J trimming: 0 bases; junction bases outside the gene matches: 4. The CDR3 consists of 13 residues. In the PCR, 60 Vbeta and 13 Jbeta primers were used. In the source study's methods: Around 10 million of the 60 million to 80 million unique TCR beta chains counted in a later analysis were shared. The table came from immunoSEQ multiplex PCR; TCRdb's copy has only in-frame clones and leaves some out. V and J calls and clone size are given by that table; D and trimming were obtained from the DNA. Among under 150,000 clones listed, around 75% were seen once. Healthy bone marrow donors made up the donors.

This chain links TRBV5-1 with TRBJ2-1; 7 nucleotides line up with TRBD2. Sequences were obtained from PBMCs. This TCR derives from a female donor in good health and CMV-seronegative. Written as DNA, the CDR3 is TGCGCCTCCGGGACTATCTCCTACAATGAGCAGTTCTTC. It encodes CASGTISYNEQFF.